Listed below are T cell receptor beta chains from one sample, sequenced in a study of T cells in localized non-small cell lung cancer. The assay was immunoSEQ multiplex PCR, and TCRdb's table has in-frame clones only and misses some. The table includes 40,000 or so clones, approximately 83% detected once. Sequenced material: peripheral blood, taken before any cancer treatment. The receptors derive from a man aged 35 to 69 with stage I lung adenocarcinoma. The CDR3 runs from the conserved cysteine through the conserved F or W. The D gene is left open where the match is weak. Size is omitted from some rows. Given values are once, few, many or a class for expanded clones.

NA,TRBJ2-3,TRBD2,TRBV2,TGTGCCAGCGAAAGCTTGACTAGCGCGGATACGCAGTATTTT,CASESLTSADTQYF
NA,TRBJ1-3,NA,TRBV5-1,TGCGCCAGCAGCCCCAGGGTTGGAAACACCATATATTTT,CASSPRVGNTIYF
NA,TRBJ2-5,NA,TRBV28,TGTGCCAGCAGCGCGCGTTTGGGTGTGGAGACCCAGTACTTC,CASSARLGVETQYF
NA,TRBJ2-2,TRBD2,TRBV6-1,TGTGCCAGCAGGCTAGCGGGACCCGGGGAGCTGTTTTTT,CASRLAGPGELFF
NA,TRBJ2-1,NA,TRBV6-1,TGTGCCAGCAGGTTAGGGACTGAGGCGAATGAGCAGTTCTTC,CASRLGTEANEQFF
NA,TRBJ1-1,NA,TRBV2,TGTGCCAGCAGTGAGTCTCTCTCTAACACTGAAGCTTTCTTT,CASSESLSNTEAFF
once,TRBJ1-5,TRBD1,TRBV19,TGTGCCAGTACAAGGGGGACAGGGCGGAATCAGCCCCAGCATTTT,CASTRGTGRNQPQHF
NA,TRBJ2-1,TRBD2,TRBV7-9,TGTGCCAGCAGCTCGGCGGGAGGGCATGAGCAGTTCTTC,CASSSAGGHEQFF
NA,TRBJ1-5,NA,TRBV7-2,TGTGCCAGCAGCTTAGGACAGGACTACAATCAGCCCCAGCATTTT,CASSLGQDYNQPQHF
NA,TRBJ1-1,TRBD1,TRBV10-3,TGTGCCACCCAAACTCCGACAGGGATGTACACTGAAGCTTTCTTT,CATQTPTGMYTEAFF
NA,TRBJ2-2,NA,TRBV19,TGTGCCAGTAGTCAGGGAACCGGGGAGCTGTTTTTT,CASSQGTGELFF
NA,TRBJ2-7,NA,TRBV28,TGTGCCAGCAGTTCAGGGACTCTCTACGAGCAGTACTTC,CASSSGTLYEQYF
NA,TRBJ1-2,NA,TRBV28,TGTGCCAGCAGTTCCGGAGGGTACGACTATGGCTACACCTTC,CASSSGGYDYGYTF
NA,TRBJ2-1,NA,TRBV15,TGTGCCACCAGCAGAGATATCGGCCCCTACAATGAGCAGTTCTTC,CATSRDIGPYNEQFF
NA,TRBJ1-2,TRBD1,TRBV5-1,TGCGCCAGCAGCTTTGGGGCAGGGGGCACCTATGGCTACACCTTC,CASSFGAGGTYGYTF
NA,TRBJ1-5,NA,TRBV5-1,TGCGCCAGCAGCTTGTTGGGCAGGGACGATCAGCCCCAGCATTTT,CASSLLGRDDQPQHF
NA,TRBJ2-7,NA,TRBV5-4,TGTGCCAGCAGCCAAGAAGGGGACGGACCCTACGAGCAGTACTTC,CASSQEGDGPYEQYF
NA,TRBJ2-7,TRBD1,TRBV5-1,TGCGCCAGCAGACAGGACAGGGTCCCTAACTACGAGCAGTACTTC,CASRQDRVPNYEQYF
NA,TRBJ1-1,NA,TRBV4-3,TGCGCCAGCAGCCAAGATAGAAACACTGAAGCTTTCTTT,CASSQDRNTEAFF
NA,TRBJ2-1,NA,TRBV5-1,TGCGCCAGCAGCTTAGACAGTTTCAATGAGCAGTTCTTC,CASSLDSFNEQFF